The 24 T cell receptor beta chains reported below all come from one sample, sequenced in a study of blood T cell repertoires in COVID-19. TCRdb's copy holds only in-frame clones and misses some; the assay was immunoSEQ multiplex PCR. The data hold around 300,000 clones, with 85% to 90% observed a single time. The sequenced material came from peripheral blood. These receptors were obtained from a woman under 40 with COVID-19, enrolled during active disease.

This clone was picked up one time. The CDR3 nucleotides read TGCGCCAGCAGCCCCAAGATTCCGAGCGGCGGGAGGGCATCCAATGAGCAGTTCTTC. This sequence encodes CASSPKIPSGGRASNEQFF. The chain employs TRBV4-1 and TRBJ2-1; the match to TRBD2 covers 9 bases. The CDR3 runs to 19 residues. CDR1 MGHRA and CDR2 YSYEKL come from the germline V gene. Trimming at V came to 4 bases and at J to 6 bases, leaving 19 bases not matched to a gene.

The chain joins TRBV18 to TRBJ1-2, with TRBD1 matching over 8 bases. J lost 4 bases, V lost 2 bases, and 3 bases had no gene match. Germline loops: CDR1 KGHSH, CDR2 LQKENI. This CDR3 region has 14 residues. The CDR3 DNA reads TGTGCCAGCTCACCAACGGACAGGGCCTATGGCTACACCTTC. The encoded protein is CASSPTDRAYGYTF.

The J gene is TRBJ1-5, the V gene TRBV27; 9 bases match TRBD1. In germline, CDR1 is MNHEY, CDR2 SMNVEV (reference sequence). V gave up 5 bases and J gave up 5 bases; unmatched junction bases: 7. The CDR3 length is 15 residues. The CDR3 here is CASSGLRDRDQPQHF. CDR3 bases: TGTGCCAGCAGTGGTCTCCGGGACAGGGATCAGCCCCAGCATTTT.

The chain employs TRBV7-9 and TRBJ1-4; D is perhaps TRBD1 (5 bases). The germline V gene encodes CDR1 SEHNR and CDR2 FQNEAQ (reference sequence). V gave up 4 bases and J gave up 7 bases, with 13 bases separating them. The CDR3 sequence is 14 residues long. CDR3 nucleotides: TGTGCCAGCAGCTGGGGCGGGGATATTGAAAAACTGTTTTTT. As protein: CASSWGGDIEKLFF.

This sequence joins TRBV3-1 (or the pseudogene TRBV3-2) and TRBJ1-1, with D possibly matching TRBD1 (5 bases). Germline V gene lookup returns CDR1 LGHDT and CDR2 YNNKEL (reference sequence). This CDR3 is built from 13 residues. Between the trimmed V and J ends, which lost 1 base and 3 bases, there was a span of 6 bases. CDR3 bases: TGTGCCAGCAGCCAAGCGGGGGACACTGAAGCTTTCTTT. It codes for CASSQAGDTEAFF.

The chain links TRBV30 to TRBJ2-2; TRBD2 matches 10 bases. Unmatched junction bases numbered 6, after V lost 5 bases and J lost 6 bases. CDR3 length: 14 residues. Per germline, CDR1 GTSNPN and CDR2 SVGIG (reference sequence). This CDR3 reads CAWSGTSVAGELFF. DNA for the CDR3: TGTGCCTGGTCCGGGACTAGCGTAGCCGGGGAGCTGTTTTTT. Variable domain in full (rest from reference TRBV30 and TRBJ2-2): SQTIHQWPATLVQPVGSPLSLECTVEGTSNPNLYWYRQAAGRGLQLLFYSVGIGQISSEVPQNLSASRPQDRQFILSSKKLLLSDSGFYLCAWSGTSVAGELFFGEGSRLTVL.

The J gene is TRBJ2-7, the V gene TRBV25-1, with D possibly being TRBD1 (6 bases). The germline V and J ends were trimmed by 8 bases and 5 bases, with 13 bases remaining between them. The CDR3 totals 12 residues. CDR1 and CDR2 (germline): MGHDK, SYGVNS. The CDR3 reads CASGGRADEQYF. CDR3 bases: TGTGCCAGCGGGGGCAGGGCAGACGAGCAGTACTTC.

The chain couples TRBV5-8 to TRBJ1-1; D uncertain. Per germline, CDR1 SGHTS and CDR2 YDEGEE. The CDR3 is 14 residues long. V was trimmed by 4 bases and J by 2 bases, leaving 12 bases between them. In DNA form, the CDR3 reads TGTGCCAGCAGCCTGGACCGGAGAAACACTGAAGCTTTCTTT. Protein product: CASSLDRRNTEAFF.

This sequence joins TRBV5-1 and TRBJ1-1; possibly TRBD1 for D (5 bases). The germline V gene encodes CDR1 SGHRS and CDR2 YFSETQ. This CDR3 is built from 15 residues. V lost 4 bases and J lost 2, with 15 bases in between. The CDR3 protein is CASSAYQGANTEAFF. The CDR3 DNA reads TGCGCCAGCAGCGCATACCAGGGCGCCAACACTGAAGCTTTCTTT.

This clone was seen a single time. This chain joins TRBV6-5 and TRBJ1-1, with D unresolved. Deletions cut 6 bases from V and 1 base from J, with 9 bases between. CDR1 is MNHEY and CDR2 is SVGAGI in the germline V gene. The CDR3 spans 13 residues. CDR3 nucleotides: TGTGCCAGCAGCGGTACCCAGAACACTGAAGCTTTCTTT. It specifies CASSGTQNTEAFF.

This chain connects TRBV2 to TRBJ1-1; D call uncertain. The germline V and J ends were trimmed by 5 bases and 1 base, with 11 bases remaining between them. This CDR3 has 14 residues. CDR1 SNHLY and CDR2 FYNNEI come from the germline V gene. The CDR3 bases are TGTGCCAGCAGTTCGATAACAAGGAACACTGAAGCTTTCTTT. Encoded protein: CASSSITRNTEAFF.

This chain connects TRBV28 to TRBJ1-1; D gene unclear. The germline V gene has CDR1 MDHEN and CDR2 SYDVKM. CDR3 length: 13 amino acids. The V and J ends lost 6 bases and 1 base respectively, with 9 bases between them. The chain's CDR3 is CASSPTKNTEAFF. CDR3 in DNA: TGTGCCAGCAGCCCGACAAAGAACACTGAAGCTTTCTTT.

The chain couples TRBV9 to TRBJ2-3; D is undetermined. With 1 base removed from V and 1 base from J, the gap between germline ends came to 4 bases. The CDR3 totals 13 residues. In germline, CDR1 is SGDLS, CDR2 YYNGEE. The CDR3 DNA follows: TGTGCCAGCAGCGTATCGGGCACAGATACGCAGTATTTT. Protein: CASSVSGTDTQYF.

The chain is built from TRBV27 and TRBJ2-1; D is perhaps TRBD2 (5 bases). The V end was cut by 3 bases, the J end by 2 bases, with 11 bases between. There are 15 residues in the CDR3. From germline, CDR1 is MNHEY and CDR2 SMNVEV (reference sequence). The CDR3 coding sequence is TGTGCCAGCAGTTTTTTTCGGGATCCCTACAATGAGCAGTTCTTC. Its protein product is CASSFFRDPYNEQFF.

As DNA, the CDR3 is TGTGCCAGCAGCTTTGTGGGGGGAGGGACCGGGGAGCTGTTTTTT. Amino acids: CASSFVGGGTGELFF. The chain uses TRBV5-5 and TRBJ2-2; the match to TRBD2 covers 7 bases. With 2 bases clipped from V and 5 bases from J, the junction kept 6 bases outside the gene matches. Germline V gene sequence: CDR1 SGHKS, CDR2 YYEKEE (reference sequence). The CDR3 has 15 residues.

The chain couples TRBV25-1 to TRBJ1-5; D may be TRBD1 (5 bases). This CDR3 spans 14 amino acids. CDR1 MGHDK and CDR2 SYGVNS come from the germline V gene. V was pared by 1 base and J by 5 bases, with 9 bases between. Written as DNA, the CDR3 is TGTGCCAGCAGTGAATGGGGCAGGGATCAGCCCCAGCATTTT. Protein sequence: CASSEWGRDQPQHF.

The chain recombines TRBV4-2 with TRBJ2-7; D is ambiguous. Trimming stripped 0 bases from V and 4 bases from J, with 7 bases between. The CDR3 spans 13 residues. Germline V gene lookup returns CDR1 LGHNA and CDR2 YNFKEQ. The CDR3 DNA reads as TGTGCCAGCAGCCAAGATGCCAGTTACGAGCAGTACTTC. It translates to CASSQDASYEQYF.

The CDR3 loop reads CASSEARRQLILYGYTF. The DNA of the CDR3 is TGTGCCAGCAGTGAAGCGCGGCGACAGCTTATTCTCTATGGCTACACCTTC. The chain recombines TRBV6-1 with TRBJ1-2, with a possible D match to TRBD1 (5 bases). Germline CDR1 is MNHNS and CDR2 is SASEGT. Trimming took 0 bases from V and 4 from J, leaving 18 bases between them. The CDR3 is made up of 17 amino acids.

This chain joins TRBV5-1 and TRBJ1-2; 11 nucleotides match TRBD1. This CDR3 has 16 residues. Germline loops: CDR1 SGHRS, CDR2 YFSETQ. V shed 2 bases, J shed 2 bases, and the junction held 5 bases outside the gene matches. DNA for the CDR3: TGCGCCAGCAGCTTTGGACAGGGGGCTACCAACTATGGCTACACCTTC. This translates into CASSFGQGATNYGYTF.

This clone was counted between two and nine times. The chain joins TRBV7-8 to TRBJ2-1; D is perhaps TRBD2 (5 bases). V lost 4 bases, J lost 4 bases, and 11 bases lay in between. CDR3 length equals 14 residues. The germline gives CDR1 SGHVS, CDR2 FQNEAQ. CDR3 sequence reads: CASSSLTSYNEQFF. In DNA form, the CDR3 reads TGTGCCAGCAGCTCTCTCACTAGTTACAATGAGCAGTTCTTC.

V and J are TRBV27 and TRBJ1-1; 10 bases match TRBD1. CDR1 is MNHEY, CDR2 SMNVEV, per germline (reference sequence). The CDR3 extends over 16 amino acids. The V and J ends lost 6 bases and 5 bases, in that order; junction bases with no gene match: 12. The CDR3 DNA reads TGTGCCAGCAGGGACGGGACAGGGGCTGTCGGGACTGAAGCTTTCTTT. It encodes CASRDGTGAVGTEAFF.

The CDR3 coding sequence is TGTGCCAGCATCGGACTAGCGATTCTTCAAGAGACCCAGTACTTC. Residues: CASIGLAILQETQYF. This sequence joins TRBV6-5 and TRBJ2-5; TRBD2 matches at 9 bases. This CDR3 has 15 residues. V lost 7 bases, J lost 2 bases, and 8 bases stayed unmatched. Germline loops: CDR1 MNHEY, CDR2 SVGAGI.

The chain links TRBV5-4 to TRBJ1-6; TRBD1 agrees at 11 bases. The CDR3 contains 17 residues. Per germline, CDR1 SGHNT and CDR2 YYREEE (reference sequence). The junction had 8 bases not matched to a gene; V was cut back by 4 bases and J by 5 bases. The CDR3 region is CASSMGQGDLDNSPLHF. In DNA form, the CDR3 reads TGTGCCAGCAGCATGGGACAGGGGGATTTGGATAATTCACCCCTCCACTTT.

The J gene is TRBJ2-3, the V gene TRBV7-9, with TRBD1 matching over 9 bases. CDR3 length: 15 amino acids. Per germline, CDR1 SEHNR and CDR2 FQNEAQ (reference sequence). With 5 bases clipped from V and 3 bases from J, the junction kept 6 bases outside the gene matches. In DNA, the CDR3 is TGTGCCAGCAGCACGCGACAGGGGGTGACAGATACGCAGTATTTT. Encoded protein: CASSTRQGVTDTQYF.